This T cell receptor beta chain was sequenced in a study of beta chain features in type 1 diabetes (dated by TCRdb to 2017 to 2018). Notes on the research overall: No differences in mean age, gender distribution, total cell number or subset yield were found between patients and healthy donors. A total of 107,917,701 sorted cells were examined across all samples, and RNA yield correlated strongly with the number of cells per subset. In the study, TCRB repertoires of sorted circulating CD4+ T cell subsets from recently diagnosed type 1 diabetes patients were compared with those of matched healthy donors. Regulatory and stem cell-like memory subsets were isolated from only 8 patients and roughly 8 healthy donors, whereas naive and central memory subsets came from all 30 or so donors.

The germline V gene provides CDR1 SQVTM and CDR2 ANQGSEA. Relative to germline, V is 7 bases shorter and J is 2 bases shorter, with 8 bases between their ends. The CDR3 sequence holds 11 residues, the cysteine and phenylalanine included. Only the CDR3 DNA is retained, 33 bases long and in frame from the first base. Here is what the overall study found, with its caveats: Naive, central memory and regulatory TCRB repertoires appeared to be more similar among patients than among healthy donors. Because cDNA rather than genomic DNA was sequenced, highly expressing activated cells could have been over-represented, although no difference in activation and CD3 levels was found between groups. At VDJ recombination sites, type 1 diabetes patients had fewer insertions and more deleted nucleotides, which implies abnormalities in thymic rearrangement. Shorter templates might have been favored by PCR, but patient and control samples were amplified and corrected together, so both groups would have been affected equally by any skew. In all four CD4+ subsets, TCRB CDR3 length was moderately but significantly shorter in type 1 diabetes patients. Only small numbers of individuals were included in the HLA sub-analyses, which left unresolved whether HLA type had any influence on TCRB rearrangement.

Comments on this clone: The antigen it binds to is not known. No base quality values were provided; no much bigger clone lies one nucleotide off.

The High Capacity cDNA Reverse Transcription Kit was used to reverse transcribe all of the isolated RNA, meaning that expressed TCRB transcripts were what got sequenced. Survey-depth immunoSEQ sequencing was performed on stem cell-like memory T cell samples, with an average of about 1 million total reads per sample. Sorted cells were lysed in RLT buffer, and RNA was extracted using DNase-treated RNeasy Micro or Mini kits according to cell number. To prevent cross-contamination, each cell subset was processed individually, whereas patient and healthy donor samples were processed jointly. TCRB sequences were amplified from cDNA with the immunoSEQ multiplex PCR, producing 87-bp fragments spanning the CDR3 region. Sequencing of the amplicons was done on the Illumina HiSeq platform. The published analysis was carried out like this. PCR bias was corrected computationally using synthetic template baselines, and reads within Hamming distance 2 were collapsed, with unmergeable singletons discarded. Reads were aligned against IMGT to assign V, D and J genes, CDR3 length and insertions or deletions at six rearrangement sites. Clonotype counts were normalized to sorted cell number within each subset before computing true diversity and Gini coefficients with the tcR R package. Repertoire sharing was quantified using the overlap coefficient calculated on TCRB nucleotide sequences. TCRdb's version of the immuneACCESS table is confined to in-frame rearrangements and falls short of the full clone set. An unresolved V gene accounts for under half of the shortfall where checked; the remainder is of unknown origin. V and J calls plus clone size are reproduced from that table; the DNA served to infer D and trimming. Within this sample are tens of thousands of clones, with under 75% of them counted one time only. Clones ranked in the top ten supply under 0.3% of the sample.

Each donor gave one peripheral blood draw, averaging around 120 mL, which was collected into heparinised tubes. A BD FACSAria II was used to sort naive, central memory, regulatory and stem cell-like memory CD4+ T cells with a panel that included CD45RO, CCR7, CD25, CD127, CD95 and CD27. Every sorted population had a purity above 98%. PBMCs were isolated immediately by Lymphoprep density gradient centrifugation and stained directly without culture. So that batch effects would be minimized, each experiment stained and sorted samples in pairs, pairing one healthy donor with one patient. In this chain, TRBV29-1 is recombined with TRBJ1-2, with no D gene named confidently. The sequence derives from a woman aged 25 to 39 with type 1 diabetes. The sequenced sample was stem cell memory CD4+ T cells from blood. The sample's cell subset or site label is to be understood as: stem cell-like memory CD4+ T cells. The CDR3 in this case is CSAPTNYGYTF. The nucleotides read TGCAGCGCTCCGACAAACTATGGCTACACCTTC.